This TCR beta chain emerged from a study of a mutant IDH1 vaccine in newly diagnosed glioma (TCRdb year 2021). Study-wide context: In the chemotherapy-containing groups, vaccination started alongside temozolomide cycles, whereas in patients who had radiotherapy alone it started 4-6 weeks after radiotherapy. For exploratory analyses, approximately 25 treated patients had longitudinal TCRB deep sequencing done wherever samples were available. Of the roughly 30 treated patients, approximately 62% were male and approximately 38% were female, and a mean age of 40.4 years was recorded. Prior to enrollment, patients had been given standard therapy consisting of radiotherapy alone, temozolomide alone, or radiochemotherapy with temozolomide, with the combination given to most patients. Peripheral blood was drawn at six visits: V03 (baseline), V05, V07, V10, V12 and V13. The week-35 safety follow-up was designated visit V12, and the week-47 end of study was designated visit V13.

About this clone itself: Its antigen has not been determined. Base qualities are not provided; no much larger clone lies one nucleotide away.

Overall results and qualifications from the work: Across multiple MHC alleles, vaccine-induced immune responses were seen in approximately 93% of patients. Changes in the top peripheral T cell clonotypes picked up by TCRB sequencing did not appear to be linked to pseudoprogression. The authors noted that analyses of patient blood samples could not be reproduced because of sample limitations. Selection of PBMC samples for TCRB deep sequencing was based on availability.

CDR1 SEHNR and CDR2 FQNEAQ were looked up in the germline V gene (reference sequence). V and J are truncated by 1 base and 9 bases respectively, leaving an intervening sequence of 4 bases. The CDR3 numbers 11 residues from cysteine through phenylalanine. The DNA shown is the 33-base CDR3, in frame from base 1. Libraries came from the immunoSEQ multiplex PCR assay. The hsTCRB Kit was used according to the manufacturer's protocol to amplify rearranged TCR beta chain sequences. An Illumina MiSeq was used to sequence the TCRB libraries. As for how the authors treated the data: The proprietary platform of the kit vendor was used for demultiplexing, trimming and gene mapping. TCRdb carries this immuneACCESS record with in-frame sequences only. Its versions omit some clonotypes, under half of them owing to an unresolved V gene in the studies checked, with the rest unexplained. D and trimming were read from the DNA, whereas the V and J calls and clone size are those reported in that table. Recorded for this sample are about 56,000 clones; about 80% of them occurred a single time. The leading ten clones occupy 5.3% of the sample.

The time point tag for this specimen amounts to: week 47, end of study. A 20-mer mutant IDH1 peptide at 300 micrograms in Montanide made up each vaccine dose, which was injected subcutaneously together with topical imiquimod. Patients received eight vaccinations in weeks 1, 3, 5, 7, 11, 15, 19 and 23, corresponding to visits V03 through V10. Newly diagnosed WHO grade 3 or 4 IDH1-mutant astrocytomas showing loss of nuclear ATRX were present in the donors. The samples were drawn from NOA16, a multicentre, single-arm, open-label phase I trial in Germany that tested a mutant IDH1 peptide vaccine in humans for the first time. Genomic DNA for TCRB sequencing was isolated from EDTA blood with the DNeasy Blood and Tissue Kit.

Sequenced here: PBMCs, sampled from a glioma patient whose treatment included an IDH1 peptide vaccine. This receptor chain uses TRBV7-9 and TRBJ2-4; there is no confident call for the D gene. The receptor comes from a man aged 50-60 years with glioma. The base sequence is TGTGCCAGCAGCTTAGAGGGCATTCAGTACTTC. This is translated as CASSLEGIQYF.